The 29 T cell receptor beta chains below come from one sample, sequenced in a study of T cells expressing NK-cell markers. After re-calling the 5' RACE reads, TCRdb lists one entry per CDR3 protein, DNA absent. The ten most abundant clones cover about 11% of a sample with 350,000 to 400,000 distinct CDR3 sequences. Material: blood T cells: a sorted CD56 or NKG2C T cell subset, CD4+ or CD8+ T cells, or bulk PBMC T cells (not recorded which). The receptors originated from a woman aged 45-59 years in good health.

J is TRBJ2-5 and V is TRBV3-1. Germline CDR1 and CDR2: LGHDT and YNNKEL (reference sequence). The CDR3 covers 11 residues. The CDR3 reads CASSQDVAQYF.

The rearrangement joins TRBV20-1 to TRBJ2-3; no DNA is available, so the TRBD2 call from TCRdb remains unchecked. CDR1 and CDR2 (germline): DFQATT, SNEGSKA (reference sequence). The CDR3 totals 18 residues. This chain's CDR3 is CSARDPGLAGWSTDTQYF.

This sequence joins TRBV11-2 and TRBJ1-1. CDR3 size: 13 residues. The germline CDR1 and CDR2 sequences are SGHAT and FQNNGV. CDR3 residues: CASTSLRTHEAFF. The full variable domain, in which reference TRBV11-2 and TRBJ1-1 provide the parts outside the CDR3, is EAGVAQSPRYKIIEKRQSVAFWCNPISGHATLYWYQQILGQGPKLLIQFQNNGVVDDSQLPKDRFSAERLKGVDSTLKIQPAKLEDSAVYLCASTSLRTHEAFFGQGTRLTVV.

The genes are TRBV6-2 or TRBV6-3 and TRBJ2-7; TCRdb gives TRBD1 as the D gene, but with no DNA this cannot be confirmed. The germline V gene encodes CDR1 MNHEY and CDR2 SVGEGT. CDR3 length equals 16 residues. CDR3 loop: CASSYGGPLLSYEQYF.

CDR3 protein: CASSPYVAQGYDEQFF. This chain connects TRBV4-1 to TRBJ2-1; the D gene TCRdb calls, TRBD1, cannot be checked with no DNA. CDR1 is MGHRA, CDR2 YSYEKL, per germline. The CDR3 is made up of 16 amino acids.

The V and J genes are TRBV27 and TRBJ2-7; TCRdb designates TRBD1, a call that cannot be tested without DNA. CDR3 length: 15 amino acids. Per germline, CDR1 MNHEY and CDR2 SMNVEV (reference sequence). CDR3 amino acids: CASSSLDRADYEQYF.

The chain couples TRBV7-9 to TRBJ1-3. CDR1 and CDR2 (germline): SEHNR, FQNEAQ (reference sequence). The CDR3 runs to 17 residues. The CDR3 sequence is CASSPSQGPSSGNTIYF.

The genes are TRBV6-2 or TRBV6-3 and TRBJ2-1; TCRdb gives TRBD2 as the D gene, but with no DNA this cannot be confirmed. CDR3 length equals 16 residues. CDR1 and CDR2 (germline): MNHEY, SVGEGT. CDR3 amino acids: CASSYQPGGPPNEQFF.

The chain employs TRBV11-2 and TRBJ1-1; TCRdb reports TRBD1, a call that lacks DNA to check it against. The CDR3 has 17 amino acids. Germline values: CDR1 SGHAT, CDR2 FQNNGV. CDR3 amino acids: CASSPGTARIVNTEAFF.

The chain is built from TRBV6-6 and TRBJ1-2; the D call from TCRdb, TRBD1, cannot be confirmed without DNA. From germline, CDR1 is MNHNY and CDR2 SVGAGI (reference sequence). CDR3 length: 14 amino acids. CDR3 loop: CASRRGMGTDGYTF.

This chain joins TRBV20-1 and TRBJ2-7; TCRdb outputs TRBD1, but without DNA this stays unchecked. This CDR3 spans 11 amino acids. Germline V gene sequence: CDR1 DFQATT, CDR2 SNEGSKA (reference sequence). The CDR3 loop reads CSARWTSEQYF.

The chain couples TRBV12-3 or TRBV12-4 to TRBJ2-5; lacking DNA, the TRBD1 call made by TCRdb goes unchecked. The CDR3 covers 14 residues. CDR3 protein: CASTGTGQTLTQYF.

This rearrangement joins TRBV13 to TRBJ2-7; the D call from TCRdb, TRBD1, cannot be confirmed without DNA. Germline V gives CDR1 PRHDT, CDR2 FYEKMQ (reference sequence). This CDR3 contains 14 residues. This CDR3 is CASRPSGQGYEQYF.

The chain carries TRBV6-5 and TRBJ1-2; checking the TCRdb D call of TRBD1 is not possible without DNA. The CDR3 runs 16 residues. CDR1 and CDR2 (germline): MNHEY, SVGAGI. This CDR3 is CASSITGGALGNGYTF.

The chain couples TRBV19 to TRBJ1-1; the D call of TRBD1 rests on TCRdb alone, since no DNA is present to check it. Looked up from germline, CDR1 is LNHDA and CDR2 is SQIVND (reference sequence). The CDR3 contains 16 residues. CDR3 sequence reads: CASSPGDRIMNTEAFF.

V is TRBV19 and J is TRBJ2-1; TCRdb reports TRBD2, a call that lacks DNA to check it against. The CDR3 loop spans 12 amino acids. The germline V gene encodes CDR1 LNHDA and CDR2 SQIVND (reference sequence). The CDR3 sequence is CASRTKSNEQFF.

The rearrangement uses TRBV29-1 and TRBJ2-7. Germline V gene sequence: CDR1 SQVTM, CDR2 ANQGSEA. The length of the CDR3 is 12 residues. CDR3 sequence reads: CSVEVRVYEQYF.

The genes are TRBV11-2 and TRBJ2-2; TCRdb's D gene call, TRBD2, goes unchecked for lack of DNA. This CDR3 contains 15 residues. The germline V gene encodes CDR1 SGHAT and CDR2 FQNNGV. This CDR3 reads CASSLGVASRGELFF.

The chain links TRBV6-6 to TRBJ1-4; there is no DNA to check the TCRdb D call of TRBD1. Germline V CDR1 and CDR2: MNHNY, SVGAGI (reference sequence). CDR3 length: 12 amino acids. The CDR3: CASKGVVEKLFF.

The V and J genes are TRBV7-3 and TRBJ1-6. Germline CDR1 and CDR2: SGHTA and FQGTGA. The CDR3 is 14 amino acids. The CDR3 here is CASSLWEKNSPLHF.

The chain carries TRBV9 and TRBJ2-2; TCRdb designates TRBD1, a call that cannot be tested without DNA. CDR3 length equals 16 residues. Germline assignment: CDR1 SGDLS and CDR2 YYNGEE. CDR3 in amino acids: CASSPLPGTNTGELFF. The entire variable domain, with the rest obtained from reference TRBV9 and TRBJ2-2, is as follows: DSGVTQTPKHLITATGQRVTLRCSPRSGDLSVYWYQQSLDQGLQFLIQYYNGEERAKGNILERFSAQQFPDLHSELNLSSLELGDSALYFCASSPLPGTNTGELFFGEGSRLTVL.

CDR3 amino acids: CASSQGGRGSSYGYTF. The chain recombines TRBV3-1 with TRBJ1-2. The CDR3 loop spans 16 amino acids. Germline V CDR1 and CDR2: LGHDT, YNNKEL (reference sequence). Variable domain in full (rest from reference TRBV3-1 and TRBJ1-2): DTAVSQTPKYLVTQMGNDKSIKCEQNLGHDTMYWYKQDSKKFLKIMFSYNNKELIINETVPNRFSPKSPDKAHLNLHINSLELGDSAVYFCASSQGGRGSSYGYTFGSGTRLTVV.

J is TRBJ2-1 and V is TRBV20-1; the TRBD1 assignment by TCRdb is unverifiable without DNA. Germline CDR1 reads DFQATT; CDR2 reads SNEGSKA (reference sequence). The CDR3 sequence is 12 residues long. The CDR3 reads CSAHAAGWEQFF.

CDR3 protein: CASSFGTGNTDTQYF. V is TRBV5-1 and J is TRBJ2-3; TCRdb proposes TRBD1, but this gene call is untestable without DNA. Germline CDR1 SGHRS, CDR2 YFSETQ. CDR3 length equals 15 residues. Together with reference TRBV5-1 and TRBJ2-3, the CDR3 gives the full variable domain: KAGVTQTPRYLIKTRGQQVTLSCSPISGHRSVSWYQQTPGQGLQFLFEYFSETQRNKGNFPGRFSGRQFSNSRSEMNVSTLELGDSALYLCASSFGTGNTDTQYFGPGTRLTVL.

The rearrangement uses TRBV4-1 and TRBJ2-1; TCRdb outputs TRBD2, but without DNA this stays unchecked. The CDR3 consists of 16 residues. CDR1 and CDR2 (germline): MGHRA, YSYEKL. The chain's CDR3 is CASTGREGLSYNEQFF.

The chain links TRBV7-3 to TRBJ2-5; absent DNA, TCRdb's TRBD2 call cannot be checked. This CDR3 has 15 residues. Germline V gene data show CDR1 as SGHTA and CDR2 as FQGTGA. CDR3 protein: CASSSGLAGTESQYF.

The rearrangement joins TRBV6-1 to TRBJ2-1; TCRdb lists TRBD1, though no DNA is available to test this call. The CDR3 has 15 residues. From germline, CDR1 is MNHNS and CDR2 SASEGT. CDR3 residues: CASSEGTGGRYEQFF.

CDR3: CASSRTSGFVGELFF. V usage is TRBV7-8 and J usage is TRBJ2-2. Germline assignment: CDR1 SGHVS and CDR2 FQNEAQ. There are 15 residues in the CDR3.

V and J are TRBV9 and TRBJ2-5; the D call of TRBD2 rests on TCRdb alone, since no DNA is present to check it. Per germline, CDR1 SGDLS and CDR2 YYNGEE. The CDR3 contains 15 residues. CDR3 amino acids: CASSPVGGPGETQYF.